A single sample is the source of the 4 T cell receptor beta chains below, sequenced in a study of blood T cell repertoires in COVID-19. TCRdb keeps only in-frame clones here, not all; method: immunoSEQ multiplex PCR. The sample lists roughly 200,000 clones, around 84% occurring once. Sequencing input: PBMCs or T cells enriched from blood (not recorded which). These receptors were obtained from a woman aged 30 to 39 who had been exposed to COVID-19.

This chain connects TRBV4-1 to TRBJ2-6; TRBD1 agrees at 9 bases. Looked up from germline, CDR1 is MGHRA and CDR2 is YSYEKL. V lost 0 bases to trimming and J lost 1 base; unmatched junction nucleotides: 10. This CDR3 is built from 20 residues. CDR3 amino acids: CASSQDGTGTGVSGANVLTF. CDR3 nucleotide sequence: TGCGCCAGCAGCCAAGACGGGACAGGGACCGGCGTGTCTGGGGCCAACGTCCTGACTTTC.

This rearrangement joins TRBV29-1 to TRBJ2-7, with 8 positions matching TRBD1. V was clipped by 6 bases and J by 4 bases; unmatched bases: 8. The CDR3 extends over 13 amino acids. The V gene's germline CDR1 is SQVTM and CDR2 ANQGSEA. The CDR3 loop is CSVRGQENYEQYF. In DNA, the CDR3 is TGCAGCGTCCGGGGACAGGAGAATTACGAGCAGTACTTC.

The chain is built from TRBV2 and TRBJ1-3, with no clear D. Germline V gene lookup returns CDR1 SNHLY and CDR2 FYNNEI. The CDR3 sequence is 11 residues long. V shed 11 bases and J shed 0 bases, with 5 bases lying between them. Here the CDR3 reads CAASSGNTIYF. The CDR3 DNA is TGTGCCGCGAGCTCTGGAAACACCATATATTTT. Variable domain in full (rest from reference TRBV2 and TRBJ1-3): EPEVTQTPSHQVTQMGQEVILRCVPISNHLYFYWYRQILGQKVEFLVSFYNNEISEKSEIFDDQFSVERPDGSNFTLKIRSTKLEDSAMYFCAASSGNTIYFGEGSWLTVV.

The chain couples TRBV5-1 to TRBJ1-3, with 9 positions matching TRBD1. The CDR3 extends over 15 amino acids. The germline gives CDR1 SGHRS, CDR2 YFSETQ. V trimming: 3 bases; J trimming: 4 bases; junction bases outside the gene matches: 5. Here the CDR3 DNA reads TGCGCCAGCAGCTCCGACAGGGGGATAGGAAACACCATATATTTT. Its translation: CASSSDRGIGNTIYF.